The 21 T cell receptor beta chains listed next were all sequenced from one sample in a study of blood T cells in healthy people across ages. A second 7 to 11 cycle PCR used barcoded and J-beta primers. MiXCR was run by TCRdb on the 5' RACE reads, yielding one entry per CDR3 protein. This table holds about 1.8 million distinct CDR3 sequences, about 49% found once. The sample consisted of blood. These receptors originate from a woman aged 40 to 55 in good health.

The chain couples TRBV10-3 to TRBJ2-3, with TRBD1 identical over 7 bases. V lost 9 bases to trimming and J lost 1 base; unmatched junction nucleotides: 13. The CDR3 length is 16 residues. Germline assignment: CDR1 ENHRY and CDR2 SYGVKD. DNA of the CDR3: TGTGCCATTAACCCGGCGACAGGGATCGGCACAGATACGCAGTATTTT. Protein product: CAINPATGIGTDTQYF.

V and J are TRBV12-3 or TRBV12-4 and TRBJ2-4; D might be TRBD2 (6 bases). The CDR3 is made up of 14 amino acids. Between the trimmed V and J ends, which lost 3 bases and 6 bases, there was a span of 12 bases. This chain's CDR3 is CASSFGGAGNIQYF. The CDR3 DNA reads TGTGCCAGCAGTTTCGGCGGGGCGGGAAACATTCAGTACTTC.

V usage is TRBV6-1 and J usage is TRBJ1-5; 9 bases agree with TRBD1. With 3 bases clipped from V and 3 bases from J, the junction kept 6 bases outside the gene matches. Germline lookup yields CDR1 MNHNS and CDR2 SASEGT. CDR3 length: 16 residues. CDR3 loop: CASSDNDRGFNQPQHF. In DNA form, the CDR3 reads TGTGCCAGCAGTGACAATGACAGGGGGTTCAATCAGCCCCAGCATTTT.

The J gene is TRBJ2-5, the V gene TRBV4-2, with D uncertain. The end of the DNA is better explained by TRBJ2-7, so the J call may be wrong. Germline V lookup: CDR1 LGHNA, CDR2 YNFKEQ. This CDR3 is 16 amino acids long. CDR3 amino acids: CASSQELRIQTYEQYF. Written as DNA, the CDR3 is TGTGCCAGCAGCCAAGAACTCCGGATCCAAACCTACGAGCAGTACTTC.

The chain recombines TRBV27 with TRBJ2-4; D might be TRBD1 (6 bases). CDR1 and CDR2 from the germline V gene are MNHEY and SMNVEV (reference sequence). The CDR3 is made up of 15 amino acids. Trimming pared 2 bases from V and 6 bases from J, leaving 14 bases between. CDR3 loop: CASSLSGLTGNIQYF. Written as DNA, the CDR3 is TGTGCCAGCAGTTTAAGCGGCTTGACAGGAAACATTCAGTACTTC.

The V gene is TRBV2, the J gene TRBJ1-4; TRBD1 matches 7 bases. Per germline, CDR1 SNHLY and CDR2 FYNNEI. The V segment lost 4 bases and the J segment 7 bases; nucleotides outside the gene matches: 9. CDR3 length equals 15 residues. The CDR3 sequence: CASSGRGTVAEKLFF. As DNA, the CDR3 is TGTGCCAGCAGTGGTCGGGGGACAGTAGCTGAAAAACTGTTTTTT.

The rearrangement joins TRBV27 to TRBJ2-5; D is possibly TRBD1 (5 bases). In germline, CDR1 is MNHEY, CDR2 SMNVEV (reference sequence). The CDR3 contains 15 residues. The V end was cut by 0 bases, the J end by 4 bases, with 12 bases between. CDR3 residues: CASSLSGRVAETQYF. CDR3 in DNA: TGTGCCAGCAGTTTATCGGGCAGGGTGGCAGAGACCCAGTACTTC.

The V and J genes are TRBV20-1 and TRBJ2-5, with D maybe TRBD1 (5 bases). CDR1 and CDR2 (germline): DFQATT, SNEGSKA (reference sequence). V was shortened by 0 bases and J by 2 bases, with 13 bases between the two germline ends. CDR3 size: 15 residues. DNA for the CDR3: TGCAGTGCTAGAGATCGGACATCCCCGCAAGAGACCCAGTACTTC. Translated, it gives CSARDRTSPQETQYF.

This clonotype came up a few times. The chain employs TRBV18 and TRBJ2-5; D perhaps matches TRBD2 (5 bases). Looked up from germline, CDR1 is KGHSH and CDR2 is LQKENI. This CDR3 region has 12 residues. The V and J ends lost 2 bases and 11 bases respectively, with 12 bases between them. This chain's CDR3 is CASSPNGEEQYF. The CDR3 DNA is TGTGCCAGCTCACCAAACGGGGAAGAGCAGTACTTC.

The rearrangement uses TRBV27 and TRBJ2-3; D ambiguous. Trimming stripped 5 bases from V and 2 bases from J, with 8 bases between. The length of the CDR3 is 13 residues. Germline assignment: CDR1 MNHEY and CDR2 SMNVEV (reference sequence). The CDR3 protein is CASSPLYTDTQYF. The CDR3 coding sequence is TGTGCCAGCAGTCCCCTTTACACAGATACGCAGTATTTT.

The V gene is TRBV10-3, the J gene TRBJ2-5; the match to TRBD2 covers 7 bases. The germline CDR1 and CDR2 sequences are ENHRY and SYGVKD. The V gene end was trimmed by 6 bases and the J gene end by 0 bases; junction bases not matched to a gene: 7. CDR3 length: 15 residues. Here the CDR3 DNA reads TGTGCCATCAGCGAGGGACTATCGTACCAAGAGACCCAGTACTTC. Amino acid sequence: CAISEGLSYQETQYF.

The sample holds a few counts of this clonotype. This chain connects TRBV12-3 or TRBV12-4 to TRBJ2-3; 15 nucleotides agree with TRBD2. The CDR3 contains 17 residues. J was trimmed by 2 bases and V by 6 bases; bases with no gene match: 6. The CDR3 region is CASSPGLAGGYTDTQYF. For the CDR3, the DNA is TGTGCCAGCAGCCCTGGACTAGCGGGGGGGTACACAGATACGCAGTATTTT.

The rearrangement links TRBV28 to TRBJ2-5; maybe TRBD1 (6 bases). V was shortened by 9 bases and J by 1 base, with 21 bases between the two germline ends. CDR3 length: 16 amino acids. Germline V gene lookup returns CDR1 MDHEN and CDR2 SYDVKM. The CDR3 spells CASRIWAGATQETQYF. As DNA, the CDR3 is TGTGCCAGTAGAATTTGGGCAGGGGCAACCCAAGAGACCCAGTACTTC. The full variable domain, with the rest looked up from reference TRBV28 and TRBJ2-5, is DVKVTQSSRYLVKRTGEKVFLECVQDMDHENMFWYRQDPGLGLRLIYFSYDVKMKEKGDIPEGYSVSREKKERFSLILESASTNQTSMYLCASRIWAGATQETQYFGPGTRLLVL.

J is TRBJ2-1 and V is TRBV6-5, with 9 positions matching TRBD1. The CDR3 is made up of 18 amino acids. Germline CDR1 MNHEY, CDR2 SVGAGI. J lost 5 bases, V lost 2 bases, and 13 bases had no gene match. The DNA of the CDR3 is TGTGCCAGCAGTTACCGATGGCCGGGACAGGGTTATAACAATGAGCAGTTCTTC. Protein sequence: CASSYRWPGQGYNNEQFF.

This chain uses TRBV4-3 with TRBJ2-5, with D unresolved. V shed 0 bases and J shed 5 bases, with 10 bases lying between them. Germline CDR1 is LGHNA and CDR2 is YSLEER. This CDR3 region has 14 residues. For the CDR3, the DNA is TGCGCCAGCAGCCAAGACTTGGACCTTGAGACCCAGTACTTC. It specifies CASSQDLDLETQYF.

This clonotype was detected only once. V and J are TRBV6-2 or TRBV6-3 and TRBJ2-1, with a weak D call TRBD1 (5 bases). The V end was cut by 0 bases, the J end by 7 bases, with 13 bases between. Per germline, CDR1 MNHEY and CDR2 SVGEGT. The CDR3 spans 15 residues. The CDR3 bases are TGTGCCAGCAGTTACTCTGGGGCAATATGGAATGAGCAGTTCTTC. Amino acids: CASSYSGAIWNEQFF.

V and J are TRBV20-1 and TRBJ2-7; the match to TRBD1 covers 8 bases. This CDR3 has 15 residues. Germline values: CDR1 DFQATT, CDR2 SNEGSKA (reference sequence). V gave up 8 bases and J gave up 1 base; unmatched junction bases: 13. CDR3 sequence: CSSLGGRGLSYEQYF. CDR3 in DNA: TGCAGTTCTCTGGGGGGCAGGGGGCTTTCCTACGAGCAGTACTTC.

The chain joins TRBV3-1 to TRBJ2-7, with D possibly matching TRBD1 (5 bases). The CDR3 is 15 residues long. Germline CDR1 and CDR2: LGHDT and YNNKEL (reference sequence). Trimming cost V 4 bases and J 3 bases, with 16 bases left between them. This chain's CDR3 is CASSRSSQGYYEQYF. The CDR3 coding sequence is TGTGCCAGCAGCCGGAGTTCTCAGGGATACTACGAGCAGTACTTC.

Turning to this clonotype: At one end the junction does not follow the germline gene, possibly because of a read error. The CDR3 loop reads CASSYSVVGPADTRYF. Here the CDR3 DNA reads TGTGCCAGCAGTTACTCGGTCGTAGGCCCCGCAGATACGCGGTATTTT. J is TRBJ2-3 and V is TRBV6-5; D gene unclear. CDR1 and CDR2 (germline): MNHEY, SVGAGI. The CDR3 has 16 amino acids.

This chain links TRBV28 with TRBJ1-1; 9 bases are shared with TRBD1. Looked up from germline, CDR1 is MDHEN and CDR2 is SYDVKM. The V and J ends lost 9 bases and 3 bases, in that order; junction bases with no gene match: 8. The CDR3 has 14 amino acids. The CDR3 nucleotides read TGTGCCAGTTCCCCGGGACAGGGATACACTGAAGCTTTCTTT. The encoded protein is CASSPGQGYTEAFF.

This clonotype was detected only a few times. This rearrangement joins TRBV12-3 or TRBV12-4 to TRBJ2-1, with 12 bases that match TRBD2. The CDR3 totals 13 residues. Trimming cost V 10 bases and J 7 bases; bases outside gene matches: 5. The CDR3: CATRTSGINEQFF. The CDR3 DNA is TGTGCCACCAGGACTAGCGGGATTAATGAGCAGTTCTTC.